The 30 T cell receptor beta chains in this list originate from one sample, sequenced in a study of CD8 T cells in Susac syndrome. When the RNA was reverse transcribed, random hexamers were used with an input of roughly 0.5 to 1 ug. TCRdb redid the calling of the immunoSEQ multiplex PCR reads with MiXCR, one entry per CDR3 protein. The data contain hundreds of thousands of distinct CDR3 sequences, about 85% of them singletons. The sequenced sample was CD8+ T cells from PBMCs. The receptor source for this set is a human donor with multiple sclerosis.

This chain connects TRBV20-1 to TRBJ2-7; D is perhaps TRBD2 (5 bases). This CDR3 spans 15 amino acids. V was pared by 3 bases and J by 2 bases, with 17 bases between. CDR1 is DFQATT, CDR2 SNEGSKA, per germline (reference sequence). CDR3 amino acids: CSASSPRTRAYEQYF. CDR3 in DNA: TGCAGTGCTAGCTCGCCTCGCACTAGAGCCTACGAGCAGTACTTC.

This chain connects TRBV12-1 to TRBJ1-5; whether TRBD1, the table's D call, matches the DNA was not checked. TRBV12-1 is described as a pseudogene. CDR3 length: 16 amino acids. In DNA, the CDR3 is TGTGCCAGCTCCCAGTCGAGCGGGACAGGGAAAGGGCCCCAGCATTTT. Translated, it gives CASSQSSGTGKGPQHF.

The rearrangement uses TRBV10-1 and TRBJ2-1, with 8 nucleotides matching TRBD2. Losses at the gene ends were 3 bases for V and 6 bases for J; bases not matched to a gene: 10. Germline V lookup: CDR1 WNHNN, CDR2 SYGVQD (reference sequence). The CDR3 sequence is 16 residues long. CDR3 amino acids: CASSDYGGRSVNEQFF. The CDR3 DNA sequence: TGCGCCAGCAGTGATTATGGCGGGAGGTCAGTCAATGAGCAGTTCTTC.

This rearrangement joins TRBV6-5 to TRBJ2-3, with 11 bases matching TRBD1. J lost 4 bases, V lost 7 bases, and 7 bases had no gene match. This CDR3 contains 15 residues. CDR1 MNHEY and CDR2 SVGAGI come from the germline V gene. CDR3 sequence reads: CASNTGTGGSDTQYF. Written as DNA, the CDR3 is TGTGCCAGCAATACCGGGACAGGGGGTTCAGATACGCAGTATTTT.

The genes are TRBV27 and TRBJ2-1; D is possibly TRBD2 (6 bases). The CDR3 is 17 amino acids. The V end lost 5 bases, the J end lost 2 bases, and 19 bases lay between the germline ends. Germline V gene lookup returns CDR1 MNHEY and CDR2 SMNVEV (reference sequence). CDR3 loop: CASSHGSGSAPYNEQFF. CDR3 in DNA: TGTGCCAGCAGTCACGGAAGCGGGTCCGCGCCCTACAATGAGCAGTTCTTC.

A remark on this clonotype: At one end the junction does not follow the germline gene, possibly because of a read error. In nucleotides, the CDR3 is TGTGCTAGCAGGGAGGATCCGGGAGCGTTTGAGCAGTTCTTC. Protein: CASREDPGAFEQFF. The V call is TRBV7-7, the J call TRBJ2-1; TRBD2 is a possible D gene (6 bases). The germline V gene encodes CDR1 SSHAT and CDR2 FNYEAQ (reference sequence). The CDR3 extends over 14 amino acids.

The CDR3 loop reads CASRGTSGSASYNEQFF. The CDR3 DNA sequence: TGTGCCAGCAGGGGGACTAGCGGGAGCGCCTCCTACAATGAGCAGTTCTTC. This chain uses TRBV6-1 with TRBJ2-1; 14 bases align to TRBD2. The CDR3 is made up of 17 amino acids. Trimming cost V 6 bases and J 0 bases; bases outside gene matches: 4. Per the germline V gene, CDR1 is MNHNS and CDR2 is SASEGT.

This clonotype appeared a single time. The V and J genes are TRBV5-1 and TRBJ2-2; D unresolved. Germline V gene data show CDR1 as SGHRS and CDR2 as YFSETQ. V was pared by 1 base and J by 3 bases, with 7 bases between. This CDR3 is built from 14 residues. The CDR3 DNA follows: TGCGCCAGCAGCTTGAGCACGGACACCGGGGAGCTGTTTTTT. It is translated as CASSLSTDTGELFF.

CDR3 in DNA: TGTGCCAGCAGCTTCGGGACAGGGTTCGAAAAACTGTTTTTT. Its translation is CASSFGTGFEKLFF. This chain connects TRBV5-6 to TRBJ1-4; the match to TRBD1 covers 9 bases. This CDR3 is built from 14 residues. The J segment lost 8 bases and the V segment lost 2 bases, leaving 4 bases of the junction unmatched. Germline CDR1 is SGHDT and CDR2 is YYEEEE.

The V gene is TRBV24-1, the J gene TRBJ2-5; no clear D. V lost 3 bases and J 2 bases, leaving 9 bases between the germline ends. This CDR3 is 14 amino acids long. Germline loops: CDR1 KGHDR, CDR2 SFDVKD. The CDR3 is CATSDLHRQETQYF. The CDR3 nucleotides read TGTGCCACCAGTGATCTTCACAGACAAGAGACCCAGTACTTC.

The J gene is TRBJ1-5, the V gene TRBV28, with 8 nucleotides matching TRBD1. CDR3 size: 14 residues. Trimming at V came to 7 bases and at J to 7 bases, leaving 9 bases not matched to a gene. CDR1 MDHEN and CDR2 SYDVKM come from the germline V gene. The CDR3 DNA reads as TGTGCCAGCACCCTGACAGGGGTGCCCCAGCCCCAGCATTTT. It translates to CASTLTGVPQPQHF.

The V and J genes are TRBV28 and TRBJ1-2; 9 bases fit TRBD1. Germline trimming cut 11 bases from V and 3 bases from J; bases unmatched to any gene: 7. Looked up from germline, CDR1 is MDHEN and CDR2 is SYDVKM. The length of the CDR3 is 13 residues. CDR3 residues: CAGDRGKDYGYTF. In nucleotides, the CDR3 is TGTGCCGGAGACAGGGGGAAGGACTATGGCTACACCTTC.

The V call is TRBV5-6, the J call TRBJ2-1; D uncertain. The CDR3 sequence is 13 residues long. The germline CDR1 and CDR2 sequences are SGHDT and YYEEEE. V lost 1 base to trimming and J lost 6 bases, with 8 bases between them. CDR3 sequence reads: CASSLRRLNEQFF. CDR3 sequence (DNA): TGTGCCAGCAGCTTGCGGCGACTCAATGAGCAGTTCTTC.

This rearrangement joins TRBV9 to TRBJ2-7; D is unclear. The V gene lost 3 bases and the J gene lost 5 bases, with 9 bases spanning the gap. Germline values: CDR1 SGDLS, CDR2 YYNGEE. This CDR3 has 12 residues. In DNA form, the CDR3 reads TGTGCCAGCAGCGGCAGGACCCACGAGCAGTACTTC. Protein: CASSGRTHEQYF.

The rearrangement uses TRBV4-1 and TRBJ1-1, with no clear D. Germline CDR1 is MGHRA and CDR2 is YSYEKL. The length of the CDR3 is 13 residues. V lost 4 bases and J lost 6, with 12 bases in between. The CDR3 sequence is CASSPGSRAEAFF. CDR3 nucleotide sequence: TGCGCCAGCAGCCCCGGTTCTAGAGCTGAAGCTTTCTTT.

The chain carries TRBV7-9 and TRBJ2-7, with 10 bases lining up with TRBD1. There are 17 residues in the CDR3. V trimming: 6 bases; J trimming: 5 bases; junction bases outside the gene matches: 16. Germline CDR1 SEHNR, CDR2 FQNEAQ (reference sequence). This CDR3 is CASSSAYPGQGRNEQYF. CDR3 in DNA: TGTGCCAGCAGTTCAGCTTATCCGGGACAGGGGAGGAACGAGCAGTACTTC.

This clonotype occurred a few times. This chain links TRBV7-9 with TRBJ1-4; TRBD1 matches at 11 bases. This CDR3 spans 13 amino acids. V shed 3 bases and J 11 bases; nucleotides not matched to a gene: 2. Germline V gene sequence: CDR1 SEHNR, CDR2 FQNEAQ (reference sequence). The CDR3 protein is CASSLGTGGKLFF. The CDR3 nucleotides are TGTGCCAGCAGCTTGGGGACAGGGGGGAAACTGTTTTTT.

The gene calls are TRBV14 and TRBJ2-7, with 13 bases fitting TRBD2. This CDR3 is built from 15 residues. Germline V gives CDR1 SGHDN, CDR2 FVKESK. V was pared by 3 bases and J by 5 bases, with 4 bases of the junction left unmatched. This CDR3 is CASSQGLAGSHEQYF. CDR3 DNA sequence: TGTGCCAGCAGCCAGGGACTAGCGGGATCCCACGAGCAGTACTTC.

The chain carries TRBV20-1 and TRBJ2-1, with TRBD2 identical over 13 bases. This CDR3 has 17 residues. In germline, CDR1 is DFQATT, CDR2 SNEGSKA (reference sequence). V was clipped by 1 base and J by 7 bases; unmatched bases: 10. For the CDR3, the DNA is TGCAGTGCTAGAGCCAAGCCCGGGACTAGCGGGACGAATGAGCAGTTCTTC. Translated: CSARAKPGTSGTNEQFF.

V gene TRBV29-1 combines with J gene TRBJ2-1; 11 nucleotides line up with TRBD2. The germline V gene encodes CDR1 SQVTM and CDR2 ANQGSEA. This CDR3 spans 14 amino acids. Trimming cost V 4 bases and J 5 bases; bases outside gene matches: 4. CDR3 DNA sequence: TGCAGCGTTGCCGGACTAGCGGGTAACAATGAGCAGTTCTTC. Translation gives CSVAGLAGNNEQFF.

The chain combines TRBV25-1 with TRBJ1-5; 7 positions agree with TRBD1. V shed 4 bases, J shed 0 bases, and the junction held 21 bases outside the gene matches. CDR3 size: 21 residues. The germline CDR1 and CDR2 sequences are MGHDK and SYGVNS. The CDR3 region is CASSVTIRTGTVEYSNQPQHF. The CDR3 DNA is TGTGCCAGCAGTGTCACAATCCGGACCGGGACAGTCGAATATAGCAATCAGCCCCAGCATTTT.

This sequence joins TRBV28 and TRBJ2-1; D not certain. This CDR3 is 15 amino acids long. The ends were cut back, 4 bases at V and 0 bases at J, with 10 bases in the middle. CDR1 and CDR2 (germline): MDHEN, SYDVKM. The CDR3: CASSYASSSYNEQFF. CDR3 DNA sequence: TGTGCCAGCAGTTACGCTTCGAGCTCCTACAATGAGCAGTTCTTC.

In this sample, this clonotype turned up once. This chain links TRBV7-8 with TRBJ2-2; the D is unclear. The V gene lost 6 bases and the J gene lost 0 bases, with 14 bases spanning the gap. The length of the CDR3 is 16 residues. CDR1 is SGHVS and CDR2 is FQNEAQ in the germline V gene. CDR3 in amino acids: CASSKTGLPNTGELFF. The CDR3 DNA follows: TGTGCCAGCAGTAAAACTGGCCTACCGAACACCGGGGAGCTGTTTTTT.

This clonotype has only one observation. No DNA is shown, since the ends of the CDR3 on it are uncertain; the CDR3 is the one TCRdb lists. CDR3 sequence reads: CASSVGFGTF. V and J are TRBV9 and TRBJ1-2. Germline-derived CDR1 and CDR2 are SGDLS and YYNGEE. The CDR3 is 10 residues long, ends included.

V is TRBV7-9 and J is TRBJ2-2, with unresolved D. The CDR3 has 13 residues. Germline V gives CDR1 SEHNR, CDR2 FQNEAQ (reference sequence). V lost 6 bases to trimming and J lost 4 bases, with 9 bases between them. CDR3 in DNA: TGTGCCAGCAGTGGACGGCGCACCGGGGAGCTGTTTTTT. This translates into CASSGRRTGELFF.

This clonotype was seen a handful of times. In DNA form, the CDR3 reads TGTGCCAGCAGCTTACGGCCCCTTAGCGGGAGTTCCGGGGAGCTGTTTTTT. Amino acids: CASSLRPLSGSSGELFF. The chain links TRBV13 to TRBJ2-2; 9 bases agree with TRBD2. CDR1 is PRHDT and CDR2 is FYEKMQ in the germline V gene (reference sequence). The CDR3 runs to 17 residues. Trimming removed 2 bases from V and 6 bases from J; junction bases left unmatched: 10.

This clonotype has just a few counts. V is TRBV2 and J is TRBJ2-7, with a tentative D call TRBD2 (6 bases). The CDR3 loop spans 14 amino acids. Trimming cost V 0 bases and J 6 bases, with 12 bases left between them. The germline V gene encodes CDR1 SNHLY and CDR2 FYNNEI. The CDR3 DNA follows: TGTGCCAGCAGTGAAGCGGAGGGACGGGGCGAGCAGTACTTC. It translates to CASSEAEGRGEQYF.

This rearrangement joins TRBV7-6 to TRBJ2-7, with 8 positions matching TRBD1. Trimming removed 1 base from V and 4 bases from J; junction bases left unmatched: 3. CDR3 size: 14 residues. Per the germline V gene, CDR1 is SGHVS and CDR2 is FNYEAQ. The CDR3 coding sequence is TGTGCCAGCAGCTTAGGGGGACAGGCATACGAGCAGTACTTC. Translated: CASSLGGQAYEQYF. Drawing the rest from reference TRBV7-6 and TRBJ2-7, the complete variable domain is GAGVSQSPRYKVTKRGQDVALRCDPISGHVSLYWYRQALGQGPEFLTYFNYEAQQDKSGLPNDRFSAERPEGSISTLTIQRTEQRDSAMYRCASSLGGQAYEQYFGPGTRLTVT.

The CDR3 nucleotides read TGTGCCAGCATGAGCTCCTACAATGAGCAGTTCTTC. Protein product: CASMSSYNEQFF. The genes are TRBV7-2 and TRBJ2-1, with D uncertain. Germline V gene sequence: CDR1 SGHTA, CDR2 FQGNSA. Trimming shortened V by 7 bases and J by 0 bases, and 4 bases separated the two germline ends. This CDR3 is built from 12 residues.

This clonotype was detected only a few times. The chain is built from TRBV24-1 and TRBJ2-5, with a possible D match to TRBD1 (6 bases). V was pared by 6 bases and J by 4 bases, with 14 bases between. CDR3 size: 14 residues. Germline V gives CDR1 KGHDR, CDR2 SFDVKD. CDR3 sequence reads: CATSSPGHPETQYF. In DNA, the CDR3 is TGTGCCACCAGTTCCCCGGGACATCCAGAGACCCAGTACTTC.